This T cell receptor beta chain emerged from a study of cytomegalovirus exposure and HLA in healthy donors. Whole-study context: Researchers previously reported finding roughly 120 million unique TCR beta sequences from some 180 million T cells.

Study outcomes and limitations: Sequencing artifact likely explains a cluster of highly shared sequence variants.

V was clipped by 4 bases and J by 4 bases; unmatched bases: 9. The CDR3 has 16 residues. In germline, CDR1 is MNHNS, CDR2 SASEGT. Comment on this clone: Antigen unknown.

The PCR employed 60 Vbeta primers together with 13 Jbeta primers. Libraries were prepared by immunoSEQ multiplex PCR; TCRdb keeps only in-frame clonotypes and omits some of them. The data hold 150,000 to 200,000 clones, with 82% observed a single time. The V and J genes are TRBV6-1 and TRBJ1-5; 8 nucleotides align to TRBD1. The sequence derives from a middle-aged man in good health and CMV-seronegative. Sequencing input: PBMCs. In nucleotides, the CDR3 is TGTGCCAGCAGTGGACCAGGGACAGGATCAAATCAGCCCCAGCATTTT. Its translation is CASSGPGTGSNQPQHF.